Listed below are T cell receptor beta chains from one sample, sequenced in a study of regulatory T cells in long-lasting Graves disease. TCRdb called the multiplex PCR reads again in MiXCR, with one record for every CDR3 protein. This table holds 300,000 to 500,000 distinct CDR3 sequences, less than 25% found once. The input for sequencing was peripheral blood mononuclear cells (PBMCs), taken when the disease was refractory, from a patient treated with antithyroid drugs. These receptors were obtained from a female donor with Graves disease. Both conserved end residues are part of each CDR3. The order of the fields is D gene, J gene, V gene, CDR3 protein. The D gene is left open where the match is weak.

d_gene: -
j_gene: TRBJ2-7
v_gene: TRBV3-1
CDR3aa: CASSQDFNRPSYEQYF

d_gene: -
j_gene: TRBJ2-7
v_gene: TRBV18
CDR3aa: CASSPLPSYYEQYF

d_gene: TRBD1
j_gene: TRBJ1-2
v_gene: TRBV15
CDR3aa: CATSAGGLYGYTF

d_gene: -
j_gene: TRBJ2-6
v_gene: TRBV6-2/TRBV6-3
CDR3aa: CASRASGANVLAF

d_gene: -
j_gene: TRBJ2-5
v_gene: TRBV6-2/TRBV6-3
CDR3aa: CASSPGGAETQYF

d_gene: TRBD1
j_gene: -
v_gene: TRBV7-8
CDR3aa: CASSLAMGQGRRETQYF

d_gene: TRBD1
j_gene: TRBJ2-7
v_gene: TRBV7-9
CDR3aa: CASSPRDRAYEQYF

d_gene: -
j_gene: TRBJ1-1
v_gene: TRBV12-3/TRBV12-4
CDR3aa: CASRADTTYTEAFF

d_gene: -
j_gene: TRBJ1-5
v_gene: TRBV28
CDR3aa: CASSSQIYSNQPQHF

d_gene: -
j_gene: TRBJ1-1
v_gene: TRBV29-1
CDR3aa: CSVVDSWEAFF

d_gene: -
j_gene: TRBJ2-4
v_gene: TRBV20-1
CDR3aa: CSASKGDNIQYF

d_gene: -
j_gene: TRBJ2-5
v_gene: TRBV29-1
CDR3aa: CSVVSQTETQYF

d_gene: TRBD1
j_gene: TRBJ2-7
v_gene: TRBV10-2
CDR3aa: CASRDRGESLEQYF

d_gene: -
j_gene: TRBJ2-2
v_gene: TRBV18
CDR3aa: CASSPPVQAPTGELFF

d_gene: TRBD1
j_gene: TRBJ2-5
v_gene: TRBV7-9
CDR3aa: CASSSRTGEETQYF

d_gene: TRBD2
j_gene: TRBJ2-7
v_gene: TRBV7-2
CDR3aa: CASSLAAGGLHVPYEQYF

d_gene: -
j_gene: TRBJ1-5
v_gene: TRBV2
CDR3aa: CASSEESNNQPQHF

d_gene: -
j_gene: TRBJ1-4
v_gene: TRBV28
CDR3aa: CASSLVGLTNEKLFF

d_gene: TRBD1
j_gene: TRBJ2-7
v_gene: TRBV6-1
CDR3aa: CASSRSPQGQRPYEQYF

d_gene: -
j_gene: TRBJ1-1
v_gene: TRBV29-1
CDR3aa: CSVARTEAFF

d_gene: -
j_gene: TRBJ1-2
v_gene: TRBV5-1
CDR3aa: CASSPGDWDGYTF

d_gene: TRBD2
j_gene: TRBJ2-5
v_gene: TRBV7-7
CDR3aa: CASGPGRKETQYF

d_gene: TRBD1
j_gene: TRBJ1-3
v_gene: TRBV20-1
CDR3aa: CSARDAGTGRSGNTIYF

d_gene: TRBD2
j_gene: TRBJ2-7
v_gene: TRBV28
CDR3aa: CASSFSLAGGYEQYF

d_gene: -
j_gene: TRBJ2-5
v_gene: TRBV4-3
CDR3aa: CASSQAWGETQYF

d_gene: TRBD2
j_gene: TRBJ2-7
v_gene: TRBV7-2
CDR3aa: CASSLALAGGYEQYF

d_gene: -
j_gene: TRBJ1-6
v_gene: TRBV29-1
CDR3aa: CSVRSGGDNSPLHF

d_gene: TRBD1
j_gene: TRBJ1-1
v_gene: TRBV28
CDR3aa: CASSLAGTGLNTEAFF